The next 26 T cell receptor beta chains were all read from a single sample in a study of T cells in localized non-small cell lung cancer. Sequencing was performed with immunoSEQ multiplex PCR; in TCRdb, only in-frame clones are kept and a portion is missing. This repertoire shows tens of thousands of clones, 80% found once; its top ten account for roughly 9%. The sample was peripheral blood, taken before any cancer treatment. The receptor set was obtained from a female donor older than 55 with stage I lung adenocarcinoma.

The chain links TRBV11-3 to TRBJ1-3; the D gene is possibly TRBD1 (5 bases). The length of the CDR3 is 14 residues. Per germline, CDR1 SGHNT and CDR2 YENEEA. Trimming removed 1 base from V and 2 bases from J, with 6 bases in between. This CDR3 reads CASSLGDPGNTIYF. The CDR3 DNA reads TGTGCCAGCAGCTTAGGGGACCCTGGAAACACCATATATTTT.

This chain links TRBV7-9 with TRBJ2-3, with 7 bases that match TRBD1. With V trimmed by 1 base and J by 1 base, 2 bases remained unmatched. Germline V gene data show CDR1 as SEHNR and CDR2 as FQNEAQ (reference sequence). The CDR3 contains 15 residues. The DNA of the CDR3 is TGTGCCAGCAGCTTAGAAGGACAGGGCACAGATACGCAGTATTTT. Its translation is CASSLEGQGTDTQYF. The full variable domain, with the rest looked up from reference TRBV7-9 and TRBJ2-3, is DTGVSQNPRHKITKRGQNVTFRCDPISEHNRLYWYRQTLGQGPEFLTYFQNEAQLEKSRLLSDRFSAERPKGSFSTLEIQRTEQGDSAMYLCASSLEGQGTDTQYFGPGTRLTVL.

The rearrangement links TRBV7-9 to TRBJ1-6, with D perhaps TRBD1 (6 bases). Germline CDR1 is SEHNR and CDR2 is FQNEAQ (reference sequence). Between the trimmed V and J ends, which lost 3 bases and 7 bases, there was a span of 13 bases. The CDR3 is 15 residues long. The CDR3: CASSLSTGTNSPLHF. As DNA, the CDR3 is TGTGCCAGCAGCTTGTCAACAGGGACGAATTCACCCCTCCACTTT.

This chain links TRBV7-3 with TRBJ2-3; 13 nucleotides line up with TRBD2. The CDR3 spans 17 residues. The germline V gene encodes CDR1 SGHTA and CDR2 FQGTGA. Trimming took 4 bases from V and 4 from J; bases not matched to a gene: 8. DNA for the CDR3: TGTGCCAGCAGCTCTGGACTAGCGGGAGCAGGGGCAGATACGCAGTATTTT. Translated, it gives CASSSGLAGAGADTQYF.

J is TRBJ2-2 and V is TRBV10-2; D unclear. Germline V lookup: CDR1 WSHSY, CDR2 SAAADI. This CDR3 comprises 11 residues. The V and J ends lost 10 bases and 3 bases respectively, with 6 bases between them. CDR3 residues: CATDDTGELFF. For the CDR3, the DNA is TGCGCCACCGATGACACCGGGGAGCTGTTTTTT.

The rearrangement uses TRBV27 and TRBJ2-7; 8 nucleotides match TRBD2. In germline, CDR1 is MNHEY, CDR2 SMNVEV (reference sequence). This CDR3 has 14 residues. After removal of 3 bases from V and 2 bases from J, the junction contained 3 bases not matched to a gene. DNA for the CDR3: TGTGCCAGCAGTTTTAGCGGGAACCCCTACGAGCAGTACTTC. Its translation: CASSFSGNPYEQYF.

This clone was counted between two and nine times. The V and J genes are TRBV7-9 and TRBJ2-3; tentative D call: TRBD1 (5 bases). This CDR3 region has 17 residues. The V end was cut by 2 bases, the J end by 0 bases, with 15 bases between. CDR1 SEHNR and CDR2 FQNEAQ come from the germline V gene (reference sequence). In nucleotides, the CDR3 is TGTGCCAGCAGCTTACACGACAGACCTTCTAGCACAGATACGCAGTATTTT. Translated: CASSLHDRPSSTDTQYF.

The gene calls are TRBV6-1 and TRBJ2-4; a possible D gene is TRBD2 (5 bases). Per the germline V gene, CDR1 is MNHNS and CDR2 is SASEGT. Trimming took 7 bases from V and 7 from J, leaving 11 bases between them. This CDR3 spans 12 amino acids. The CDR3 region is CASKDYGNIQYF. The CDR3 DNA reads TGTGCCAGCAAAGACTACGGGAACATTCAGTACTTC.

This rearrangement joins TRBV6-6 to TRBJ1-1; no firm D call. The germline V gene encodes CDR1 MNHNY and CDR2 SVGAGI (reference sequence). The CDR3 is 14 amino acids. Trimming pared 0 bases from V and 1 base from J, leaving 6 bases between. The CDR3 region is CASSYSGRNTEAFF. CDR3 bases: TGTGCCAGCAGTTACTCAGGACGGAACACTGAAGCTTTCTTT.

The V and J genes are TRBV4-2 and TRBJ2-1; 11 bases map to TRBD2. The CDR3 has 16 amino acids. V shed 1 base and J 7 bases; nucleotides not matched to a gene: 6. The germline V gene encodes CDR1 LGHNA and CDR2 YNFKEQ. CDR3 coding DNA: TGTGCCAGCAGCCAAGTTAGCGGGGGGGCTGGAAATGAGCAGTTCTTC. Translation gives CASSQVSGGAGNEQFF.

The J gene is TRBJ2-5, the V gene TRBV6-5; no clear D. Trimming took off 2 bases at V and 5 bases at J, with 6 bases between the two ends. CDR1 and CDR2 (germline): MNHEY, SVGAGI. The CDR3 is 12 amino acids. CDR3 sequence (DNA): TGTGCCAGCAGTTACGGCGGCGAGACCCAGTACTTC. This encodes CASSYGGETQYF.

The chain is built from TRBV2 and TRBJ1-1; possible D gene TRBD1, 6 bases. Germline lookup yields CDR1 SNHLY and CDR2 FYNNEI. The CDR3 sequence is 14 residues long. The ends were cut back, 3 bases at V and 2 bases at J, with 10 bases in the middle. The CDR3 nucleotides read TGTGCCAGCAGTGATAGCAGGGGAAACACTGAAGCTTTCTTT. This codes for CASSDSRGNTEAFF.

The chain links TRBV4-1 to TRBJ1-1; a possible D gene is TRBD1 (5 bases). The ends were cut back, 4 bases at V and 5 bases at J, with 17 bases in the middle. CDR3 size: 15 residues. Germline loops: CDR1 MGHRA, CDR2 YSYEKL. The CDR3 nucleotides read TGCGCCAGCAGCCCCGTGTCGGGGGGAAAAACTGAAGCTTTCTTT. Its translation is CASSPVSGGKTEAFF.

The rearrangement uses TRBV28 and TRBJ1-2, with 10 positions matching TRBD1. CDR3 length: 14 amino acids. The V gene end was trimmed by 4 bases and the J gene end by 3 bases; junction bases not matched to a gene: 2. Germline V CDR1 and CDR2: MDHEN, SYDVKM. CDR3 in amino acids: CASSSGTGDYGYTF. CDR3 nucleotide sequence: TGTGCCAGCAGTTCCGGGACAGGGGACTATGGCTACACCTTC.

V usage is TRBV5-5 and J usage is TRBJ1-1; D is ambiguous. Germline V gives CDR1 SGHKS, CDR2 YYEKEE (reference sequence). Trimming removed 5 bases from V and 1 base from J, with 9 bases in between. This CDR3 is 13 amino acids long. The CDR3 spells CASSWGTNTEAFF. CDR3 DNA sequence: TGTGCCAGCAGTTGGGGAACGAACACTGAAGCTTTCTTT.

V is TRBV2 and J is TRBJ1-2; 9 positions agree with TRBD1. CDR1 SNHLY and CDR2 FYNNEI come from the germline V gene. The CDR3 has 13 amino acids. V trimming: 5 bases; J trimming: 5 bases; junction bases outside the gene matches: 3. CDR3 bases: TGTGCCAGCAGTCAACAGGGGGCGTATGGCTACACCTTC. This sequence encodes CASSQQGAYGYTF.

The chain combines TRBV7-9 with TRBJ1-4; perhaps TRBD1 as D (6 bases). Per the germline V gene, CDR1 is SEHNR and CDR2 is FQNEAQ (reference sequence). The CDR3 runs 14 residues. V was trimmed by 11 bases and J by 5 bases, leaving 18 bases between them. The CDR3 DNA reads TGTGCCGCTACCCCAAGGGGGGGAAATGAAAAACTGTTTTTT. The encoded protein is CAATPRGGNEKLFF.

The chain employs TRBV4-2 and TRBJ2-3; TRBD2 agrees at 9 bases. V trimming: 4 bases; J trimming: 2 bases; junction bases outside the gene matches: 4. The CDR3 is 15 amino acids. Germline V lookup: CDR1 LGHNA, CDR2 YNFKEQ. In DNA form, the CDR3 reads TGTGCCAGCAGCCCTAGCGGGGCGAACACAGATACGCAGTATTTT. It codes for CASSPSGANTDTQYF.

CDR3 sequence: CASSPGGTYNEQFF. The CDR3 DNA sequence: TGTGCCAGCAGCCCAGGGGGGACCTACAATGAGCAGTTCTTC. The chain couples TRBV14 to TRBJ2-1; possibly TRBD1 for D (7 bases). The V gene's germline CDR1 is SGHDN and CDR2 FVKESK. The CDR3 loop spans 14 amino acids. The V end was cut by 4 bases, the J end by 2 bases, with 9 bases between.

The chain employs TRBV7-3 and TRBJ2-2, with a weak D call TRBD2 (5 bases). Deletions cut 5 bases from V and 7 bases from J, with 14 bases between. Germline V gene data show CDR1 as SGHTA and CDR2 as FQGTGA. This CDR3 is built from 14 residues. The CDR3 region has the DNA TGTGCCAGCAGCGCCTCACTAGGGATCGGGGAGCTGTTTTTT. The encoded protein is CASSASLGIGELFF.

This chain joins TRBV5-1 and TRBJ1-2, with D possibly matching TRBD1 (6 bases). The germline V gene has CDR1 SGHRS and CDR2 YFSETQ. V was shortened by 0 bases and J by 3 bases, with 12 bases between the two germline ends. The CDR3 length is 15 residues. The CDR3 sequence: CASSLEGGGYYGYTF. Written as DNA, the CDR3 is TGCGCCAGCAGCTTGGAAGGAGGGGGGTACTATGGCTACACCTTC.

This clone has only a few counts. The chain uses TRBV30 and TRBJ2-7, with D maybe TRBD2 (6 bases). Germline assignment: CDR1 GTSNPN and CDR2 SVGIG (reference sequence). With 0 bases removed from V and 8 bases from J, the gap between germline ends came to 14 bases. This CDR3 region has 13 residues. CDR3 region: CAWSVDGRGQQYF. The CDR3 DNA reads TGTGCCTGGAGTGTAGACGGGAGAGGGCAGCAGTACTTC.

The V gene is TRBV6-6, the J gene TRBJ1-1; D ambiguous. V gave up 4 bases and J gave up 4 bases, with 7 bases separating them. Germline V lookup: CDR1 MNHNY, CDR2 SVGAGI (reference sequence). CDR3 length: 12 amino acids. CDR3 coding DNA: TGTGCCAGCAGTTCGTTTCTCACTGAAGCTTTCTTT. Encoded protein: CASSSFLTEAFF.

The chain has TRBV14 and TRBJ2-3, with 9 bases matching TRBD2. The CDR3 runs to 16 residues. Germline V gene sequence: CDR1 SGHDN, CDR2 FVKESK. The V gene end was trimmed by 4 bases and the J gene end by 0 bases; junction bases not matched to a gene: 5. CDR3 coding DNA: TGTGCCAGCAGCCTTCTAGCGGGGCGAAGCACAGATACGCAGTATTTT. Protein sequence: CASSLLAGRSTDTQYF.

This clone was detected only once. V and J are TRBV6-5 and TRBJ2-1; D gene uncertain. The CDR3 runs to 16 residues. The germline gives CDR1 MNHEY, CDR2 SVGAGI. V was pared by 4 bases and J by 0 bases, with 13 bases between. The DNA for the CDR3 is TGTGCCAGCAGTTTGGCAGGTTCCTTCTCCTACAATGAGCAGTTCTTC. Amino acids: CASSLAGSFSYNEQFF.

The chain joins TRBV6-1 to TRBJ2-2, with D possibly matching TRBD1 (5 bases). There are 13 residues in the CDR3. Germline assignment: CDR1 MNHNS and CDR2 SASEGT. Trimming removed 2 bases at V and 6 bases at J, with 7 bases between. CDR3 residues: CASSEQGPGELFF. The CDR3 coding sequence is TGTGCCAGCAGTGAACAGGGTCCCGGGGAGCTGTTTTTT.